Listed here are 8 T cell receptor beta chains from one sample, sequenced in a study of T cell changes during pregnancy in multiple sclerosis. Measured with immunoSEQ multiplex PCR; TCRdb has only the in-frame clones, and not every one. Of roughly 60,000 clones listed, 90% to 95% were seen once; the top ten hold roughly 0.35%. The material was CD4+ T cells from peripheral blood mononuclear cells, obtained before pregnancy. The receptors here all came from a female donor with multiple sclerosis, enrolled in a pregnancy study.

The V call is TRBV4-3, the J call TRBJ1-1, with 9 bases matching TRBD1. J gave up 3 bases and V 3 bases, and 2 bases lay outside the gene matches. There are 14 residues in the CDR3. The germline CDR1 and CDR2 sequences are LGHNA and YSLEER. The CDR3 nucleotides are TGCGCCAGCAGCCAGGGACAGGGCCACACTGAAGCTTTCTTT. Amino acids: CASSQGQGHTEAFF.

The V gene is TRBV2, the J gene TRBJ2-7, with D perhaps matching TRBD1 (6 bases). Germline-derived CDR1 and CDR2 are SNHLY and FYNNEI. This CDR3 has 14 amino acids. V lost 6 bases, J lost 3 bases, and 15 bases lay in between. CDR3 in DNA: TGTGCCAGCAGGCCTACAGGGAGAGACTACGAGCAGTACTTC. It translates to CASRPTGRDYEQYF. The whole variable domain, filled in from reference TRBV2 and TRBJ2-7, reads EPEVTQTPSHQVTQMGQEVILRCVPISNHLYFYWYRQILGQKVEFLVSFYNNEISEKSEIFDDQFSVERPDGSNFTLKIRSTKLEDSAMYFCASRPTGRDYEQYFGPGTRLTVT.

The V gene is TRBV6-5, the J gene TRBJ2-7; the match to TRBD1 covers 8 bases. The length of the CDR3 is 13 residues. Germline V gene data show CDR1 as MNHEY and CDR2 as SVGAGI. V lost 8 bases, J lost 6 bases, and 9 bases stayed unmatched. The CDR3, as DNA: TGTGCCAGCGGTAACGGCAGGGGGCCCGAGCAGTACTTC. Its protein is CASGNGRGPEQYF.

This chain links TRBV7-9 with TRBJ2-3; 9 bases are a match to TRBD2. Per germline, CDR1 SEHNR and CDR2 FQNEAQ (reference sequence). The CDR3 runs to 16 residues. V dropped 1 base and J dropped 1; count of bases not matched to a gene: 3. Here the CDR3 reads CASSLEGGRGTDTQYF. CDR3 nucleotides: TGTGCCAGCAGCTTAGAGGGCGGGAGGGGCACAGATACGCAGTATTTT.

The V call is TRBV19, the J call TRBJ2-7; 9 bases map to TRBD2. The CDR3 length is 14 residues. Losses at the gene ends were 4 bases for V and 5 bases for J; bases not matched to a gene: 6. Germline CDR1 LNHDA, CDR2 SQIVND (reference sequence). CDR3 amino acids: CASSNSGSTHEQYF. The CDR3 coding sequence is TGTGCCAGTAGTAATAGCGGGAGTACGCACGAGCAGTACTTC.

The chain links TRBV4-1 to TRBJ1-2; 7 nucleotides line up with TRBD1. With V trimmed by 3 bases and J by 4 bases, 11 bases remained unmatched. Looked up from germline, CDR1 is MGHRA and CDR2 is YSYEKL. The CDR3 totals 16 residues. CDR3 nucleotides: TGCGCCAGCAGCCAGCCAACAGGGGAGAAGGGCTATGGCTACACCTTC. Translating it yields CASSQPTGEKGYGYTF.

This clone was seen a few times. This chain links TRBV6-5 with TRBJ1-1; D is perhaps TRBD1 (6 bases). The CDR3 is made up of 13 amino acids. CDR1 is MNHEY, CDR2 SVGAGI, per germline. The V and J ends lost 4 bases and 5 bases respectively, with 11 bases between them. CDR3 protein: CASSWDTSTEAFF. CDR3 bases: TGTGCCAGCAGTTGGGACACATCTACTGAAGCTTTCTTT.

The chain joins TRBV5-1 to TRBJ2-3; possibly TRBD2 for D (5 bases). With 1 base removed from V and 1 base from J, the gap between germline ends came to 7 bases. The germline CDR1 and CDR2 sequences are SGHRS and YFSETQ. The CDR3 is 14 amino acids. This chain's CDR3 is CASSLTRGTDTQYF. CDR3 bases: TGCGCCAGCAGCTTGACTAGGGGCACAGATACGCAGTATTTT.